This TCR beta chain was retrieved from a study of metastatic and nonmetastatic thyroid tumors. Each patient came to thyroid surgery without any prior treatment (of any kind). TCRdb re-clonotyped the PCR reads via MiXCR. The table has 84,000 or so clones, about 9.1% seen once; the top ten hold roughly 10%. The CDR3 loop spans 16 amino acids. V shed 5 bases, J shed 4 bases, and the junction held 12 bases outside the gene matches. Germline V gene sequence: CDR1 PRHDT, CDR2 FYEKMQ (reference sequence). This clone was picked up many times. V and J are TRBV13 and TRBJ2-3; 7 nucleotides align to TRBD1. Sequencing was performed on blood. The sequence came from a female donor with papillary thyroid cancer or a benign thyroid nodule (not recorded which). Some clones in this sample may be carry-over from other donors' samples. DNA for the CDR3: TGTGCCAGCAGCCACCGGACAGGTAATACACCAGATACGCAGTATTTT. It is translated as CASSHRTGNTPDTQYF.